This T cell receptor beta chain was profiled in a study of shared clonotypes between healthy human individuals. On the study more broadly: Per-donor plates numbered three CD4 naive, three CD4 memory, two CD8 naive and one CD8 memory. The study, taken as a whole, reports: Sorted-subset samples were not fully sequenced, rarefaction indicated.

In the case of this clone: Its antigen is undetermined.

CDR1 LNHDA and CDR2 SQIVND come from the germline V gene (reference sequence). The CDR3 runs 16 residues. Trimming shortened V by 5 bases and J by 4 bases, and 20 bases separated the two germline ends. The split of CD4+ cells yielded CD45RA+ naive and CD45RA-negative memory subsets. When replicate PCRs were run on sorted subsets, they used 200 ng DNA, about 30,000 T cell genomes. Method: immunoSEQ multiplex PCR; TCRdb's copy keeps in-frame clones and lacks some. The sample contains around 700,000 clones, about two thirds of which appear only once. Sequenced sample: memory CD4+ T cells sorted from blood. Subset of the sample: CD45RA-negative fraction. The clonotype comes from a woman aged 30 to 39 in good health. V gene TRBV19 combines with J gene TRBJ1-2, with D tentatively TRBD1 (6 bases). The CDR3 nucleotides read TGTGCCAGTAGTCCCCTCCGGGACACGAACGCCTATGGCTACACCTTC. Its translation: CASSPLRDTNAYGYTF. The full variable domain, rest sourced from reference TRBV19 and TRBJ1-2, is DGGITQSPKYLFRKEGQNVTLSCEQNLNHDAMYWYRQDPGQGLRLIYYSQIVNDFQKGDIAEGYSVSREKKESFPLTVTSAQKNPTAFYLCASSPLRDTNAYGYTFGSGTRLTVV.